This T cell receptor (beta chain) was captured by sequencing in a study of T cells in Graves' hyperthyroidism and ophthalmopathy. The study's findings and limits: Most clonotypes that expanded in the thyroid above 0.001 also showed up in blood. Prediction of ophthalmopathy progression came a median approximately 7 months pre-onset.

Of note for this clonotype: Antigen: not known. A read error may be the cause here, since a much bigger clone is one base away.

Diagnoses were established using clinical symptoms, serum thyroxine and TRAb, thyroid ultrasound and orbital computed tomography. The authors took PBMCs from 10 ml fresh peripheral blood. The TCR beta CDR3 regions underwent amplification using RNA transcripts as the source. The HTBI primer set served for first-round RT-PCR of the TCR CDR3. TCRdb called the multiplex PCR reads again in MiXCR, with one record for every CDR3 protein. The data hold about 410,000 distinct CDR3 sequences, with approximately 14% observed a single time. This sequence was found in a man younger than 35 with Graves' ophthalmopathy. Sequencing used blood.

The CDR3 DNA is TGTGCCAGCAGTGAATATCGTGGAGACAATGAGCAGTTCTTC. Amino acids: CASSEYRGDNEQFF. This chain connects TRBV25-1 to TRBJ2-1, with D unclear. The germline CDR1 and CDR2 sequences are MGHDK and SYGVNS. The CDR3 covers 14 residues. Trimming removed 0 bases at V and 5 bases at J, with 8 bases between.